A selection of T cell receptor beta chains follows, all from one sample in a study of T cell changes during pregnancy in multiple sclerosis. TCRdb's table, derived via immunoSEQ multiplex PCR, lists solely in-frame clones and lacks some. The repertoire consists of some 22,000 clones, with about 85% occurring once and the leading ten covering less than 9%. Material: CD8+ T cells from peripheral blood mononuclear cells, obtained before pregnancy. These receptors were collected from a female donor with multiple sclerosis, enrolled in a pregnancy study. Each CDR3 is given without its conserved first and last residue. The order of the fields is D gene, V gene, CDR3 protein. The D gene is left open where the match is weak.

TRBD1 | TRBV7-4 | ASSLDTGGNTEAF
TRBD1 | TRBV5-4 | ASTDRDVYYGYT
NA | TRBV30 | AWTVSSGATQY
TRBD2 | TRBV6-1 | ASSRLAGDQETQY
NA | TRBV5-4 | ASSQVEIDEQF
NA | TRBV11-2 | ASSLGGDTQY
TRBD2 | TRBV5-1 | ASSLVGSGTQETQY
TRBD1 | TRBV10-3 | AISPDRDTEAF
NA | TRBV19 | ASSLREDTEAF
NA | TRBV9 | ASSVQAGPPYNEQF
NA | TRBV7-3 | ASSLSGEDEQY
NA | TRBV19 | ASSIGAKEAF
NA | TRBV27 | ASSFQGVGGYT
NA | TRBV4-1 | ASSQGWDTRTNEKLF
NA | TRBV5-1 | ASSPTEGEGSEQF
NA | TRBV19 | ASNFRANYGYT
NA | TRBV5-6 | ASSSGVSYEQY
NA | TRBV29-1 | SVGRLNSYEQY
NA | TRBV5-1 | ASSIDTPNYGYT
NA | TRBV7-2 | ASSHYRIEAF
TRBD1 | TRBV27 | ASSLTGANYGYT
TRBD2 | TRBV5-4 | ASSLVGCCGRASTDTQY
NA | TRBV1 | TSSRRTSGRGDEQF
NA | TRBV11-3 | ASSTSKEYRDNQPQH
TRBD2 | TRBV6-1 | ASSEATGRAPYEQY
TRBD1 | TRBV18 | ASSRWDRDYEQY
TRBD1 | TRBV13 | ASSPGQGWELF
TRBD2 | TRBV19 | ASKVVAGGYNEQF
NA | TRBV6-5 | ASRPGFATNEKLF
TRBD2 | TRBV10-3 | AISAASGPYNEQF
NA | TRBV7-9 | ASSPVGGGMNTEAF
NA | TRBV4-3 | ASSQGLQGHRGEYYGYT
TRBD1 | TRBV4-3 | ASSPGQGANGYT
NA | TRBV9 | ASSPGGGAHEQY
TRBD1 | TRBV9 | ASSAEGRTGAWDIQY